These 29 T cell receptor beta chains came from one sample sequenced in a study of blood T cell repertoires in COVID-19. Measured with immunoSEQ multiplex PCR; TCRdb has only the in-frame clones, and not every one. Of some 520,000 clones in the sample, about 91% were seen once. The sequenced material came from peripheral blood. The receptors were sampled from a man aged 18 to 30 with COVID-19, enrolled during active disease.

This chain connects TRBV12-3 or TRBV12-4 to TRBJ2-2, with a tentative D call TRBD1 (5 bases). V was shortened by 6 bases and J by 1 base, with 6 bases between the two germline ends. This CDR3 is 13 amino acids long. CDR3 bases: TGTGCCAGCAGCGACAGGAACACCGGGGAGCTGTTTTTT. The encoded protein is CASSDRNTGELFF.

As to this clone: This CDR3 is also generated by other DNA sequences in the sample. The chain carries TRBV9 and TRBJ2-7, with D perhaps matching TRBD2 (5 bases). In germline, CDR1 is SGDLS, CDR2 YYNGEE. The CDR3 spans 15 residues. Trimming removed 0 bases at V and 0 bases at J, with 10 bases between. CDR3 sequence reads: CASSVGSGSSYEQYF. In DNA, the CDR3 is TGTGCCAGCAGCGTAGGAAGCGGTAGCTCCTACGAGCAGTACTTC. Looking up the rest from reference TRBV9 and TRBJ2-7 gives the full variable domain: DSGVTQTPKHLITATGQRVTLRCSPRSGDLSVYWYQQSLDQGLQFLIQYYNGEERAKGNILERFSAQQFPDLHSELNLSSLELGDSALYFCASSVGSGSSYEQYFGPGTRLTVT.

The rearrangement uses TRBV19 and TRBJ2-2; D is unclear. This CDR3 comprises 14 residues. Germline V gene data show CDR1 as LNHDA and CDR2 as SQIVND (reference sequence). V was shortened by 4 bases and J by 3 bases, with 9 bases between the two germline ends. CDR3 in amino acids: CASSNSGDTGELFF. In DNA form, the CDR3 reads TGTGCCAGTAGTAATTCTGGAGACACCGGGGAGCTGTTTTTT.

V is TRBV24-1 and J is TRBJ2-1; D uncertain. This CDR3 is 11 amino acids long. Germline V gives CDR1 KGHDR, CDR2 SFDVKD. V dropped 7 bases and J dropped 6 bases, with 6 bases sitting between them. CDR3 sequence (DNA): TGTGCCACCAGCCTCGGCAATGAGCAGTTCTTC. Amino acids: CATSLGNEQFF.

This sequence joins TRBV2 and TRBJ1-1; 7 bases are a match to TRBD1. The J segment lost 11 bases and the V segment lost 6 bases, leaving 9 bases of the junction unmatched. This CDR3 spans 12 amino acids. Looked up from germline, CDR1 is SNHLY and CDR2 is FYNNEI. The CDR3: CASSATGVEAFF. The DNA for the CDR3 is TGTGCCAGCAGCGCTACAGGGGTTGAGGCTTTCTTT.

Here the CDR3 reads CASSSYRETEAFF. The CDR3, as DNA: TGCGCCAGCAGCTCATACAGGGAAACTGAAGCTTTCTTT. The rearrangement links TRBV5-1 to TRBJ1-1; a possible D gene is TRBD1 (6 bases). Germline loops: CDR1 SGHRS, CDR2 YFSETQ. Deletions cut 3 bases from V and 5 bases from J, with 11 bases between. This CDR3 is built from 13 residues.

The V gene is TRBV21-1, the J gene TRBJ2-2; the table's TRBD1 call for D was not verified on the DNA. TRBV21-1 is an annotated pseudogene. This CDR3 region has 16 residues. CDR3 loop: CASSNGTGRTTGELFF. The CDR3 coding sequence is TGTGCCAGCAGCAACGGGACAGGGCGAACGACCGGGGAGCTGTTTTTT.

This clone was detected once. CDR3 sequence reads: CASSLAAEYGYTF. The CDR3 region has the DNA TGCGCCAGCAGCTTGGCCGCAGAATATGGCTACACCTTC. The chain links TRBV5-1 to TRBJ1-2; D not certain. The CDR3 is made up of 13 amino acids. Trimming shortened V by 0 bases and J by 5 bases, and 8 bases separated the two germline ends. Germline assignment: CDR1 SGHRS and CDR2 YFSETQ.

This clone has a single count. The gene calls are TRBV20-1 and TRBJ2-3, with D possibly TRBD1 on 6 matching bases. There are 13 residues in the CDR3. Trimming pared 3 bases from V and 6 bases from J, leaving 13 bases between. Germline V gene data show CDR1 as DFQATT and CDR2 as SNEGSKA (reference sequence). The CDR3 loop reads CSASRPQGDTQYF. As DNA, the CDR3 is TGCAGTGCTAGTAGACCCCAGGGGGATACGCAGTATTTT.

The rearrangement uses TRBV6-2 or TRBV6-3 and TRBJ2-3, with TRBD2 identical over 10 bases. CDR3 length: 16 amino acids. Germline trimming cut 5 bases from V and 0 bases from J; bases unmatched to any gene: 5. Germline-derived CDR1 and CDR2 are MNHEY and SVGEGT. In DNA form, the CDR3 reads TGTGCCAGCAGTACTGGACTAGCGGTTAGCACAGATACGCAGTATTTT. Protein sequence: CASSTGLAVSTDTQYF.

This rearrangement joins TRBV5-1 to TRBJ1-5, with a weak D call TRBD1 (5 bases). V lost 0 bases to trimming and J lost 5 bases, with 9 bases between them. Germline CDR1 is SGHRS and CDR2 is YFSETQ. CDR3 size: 14 residues. The CDR3 sequence is CASSLGDWDQPQHF. Written as DNA, the CDR3 is TGCGCCAGCAGCTTGGGGGACTGGGATCAGCCCCAGCATTTT.

This clone has a single count. This chain links TRBV11-3 with TRBJ2-7; D perhaps matches TRBD1 (5 bases). The CDR3 loop spans 15 amino acids. The V gene lost 5 bases and the J gene lost 0 bases, with 14 bases spanning the gap. Looked up from germline, CDR1 is SGHNT and CDR2 is YENEEA. The CDR3 loop is CASSPYDRNSYEQYF. CDR3 coding DNA: TGTGCCAGCAGCCCATATGACAGAAACTCCTACGAGCAGTACTTC.

This clone was observed a few times. The V gene is TRBV4-1, the J gene TRBJ2-3; 9 nucleotides agree with TRBD1. V dropped 3 bases and J dropped 4; count of bases not matched to a gene: 5. The CDR3 totals 15 residues. The V gene's germline CDR1 is MGHRA and CDR2 YSYEKL. The CDR3 loop is CASSHRDRAADTQYF. The CDR3, as DNA: TGCGCCAGCAGCCACCGGGACAGGGCGGCAGATACGCAGTATTTT.

V usage is TRBV10-2 and J usage is TRBJ2-7, with 10 bases lining up with TRBD2. V was clipped by 6 bases and J by 3 bases; unmatched bases: 5. The germline V gene has CDR1 WSHSY and CDR2 SAAADI. The length of the CDR3 is 14 residues. The CDR3 protein is CASSTSGEIYEQYF. CDR3 DNA sequence: TGCGCCAGCAGCACTAGCGGGGAGATCTACGAGCAGTACTTC.

V gene TRBV5-6 combines with J gene TRBJ1-1; D might be TRBD1 (5 bases). The CDR3 totals 13 residues. CDR1 SGHDT and CDR2 YYEEEE come from the germline V gene. V was trimmed by 4 bases and J by 2 bases, leaving 9 bases between them. This CDR3 reads CASSRDSNTEAFF. The CDR3 DNA reads TGTGCCAGCAGCCGAGACAGTAACACTGAAGCTTTCTTT.

This clone was counted once. The V gene is TRBV2, the J gene TRBJ1-4, with D uncertain. V was shortened by 8 bases and J by 2 bases, with 15 bases between the two germline ends. Per germline, CDR1 SNHLY and CDR2 FYNNEI. This CDR3 contains 15 residues. The CDR3, as DNA: TGTGCCAGCGGAGGCCTTTTTTCGACTAATGAAAAACTGTTTTTT. Residues: CASGGLFSTNEKLFF. The full variable domain, completed using reference TRBV2 and TRBJ1-4, is EPEVTQTPSHQVTQMGQEVILRCVPISNHLYFYWYRQILGQKVEFLVSFYNNEISEKSEIFDDQFSVERPDGSNFTLKIRSTKLEDSAMYFCASGGLFSTNEKLFFGSGTQLSVL.

This CDR3 reads CASSFAGGMGEAFF. CDR3 DNA: TGTGCCAGCAGCTTTGCCGGAGGGATGGGTGAAGCTTTCTTT. The chain has TRBV7-9 and TRBJ1-1; D not certain. This CDR3 region has 14 residues. The germline V and J ends were trimmed by 3 bases and 7 bases, with 15 bases remaining between them. The germline V gene encodes CDR1 SEHNR and CDR2 FQNEAQ (reference sequence). The complete variable domain, with remaining parts taken from reference TRBV7-9 and TRBJ1-1, reads DTGVSQNPRHKITKRGQNVTFRCDPISEHNRLYWYRQTLGQGPEFLTYFQNEAQLEKSRLLSDRFSAERPKGSFSTLEIQRTEQGDSAMYLCASSFAGGMGEAFFGQGTRLTVV.

J is TRBJ2-3 and V is TRBV5-6; D may be TRBD1 (8 bases). The CDR3 covers 16 residues. Trimming took 4 bases from V and 2 from J, leaving 17 bases between them. Germline assignment: CDR1 SGHDT and CDR2 YYEEEE. The CDR3 is CASSTRGRGTTDTQYF. The CDR3 DNA is TGTGCCAGCAGCACCAGGGGGCGGGGGACCACAGATACGCAGTATTTT.

This clone was observed a handful of times. This chain uses TRBV4-1 with TRBJ2-7; 11 bases line up with TRBD1. There are 15 residues in the CDR3. V lost 5 bases, J lost 7 bases, and 10 bases stayed unmatched. Germline CDR1 MGHRA, CDR2 YSYEKL. CDR3 coding DNA: TGCGCCAGCAGCTTAACCGGGACAGGGGGGGGTGAGCAGTACTTC. It is translated as CASSLTGTGGGEQYF.

For this clone: Other DNA sequences of this sample code for an identical CDR3. The chain joins TRBV7-9 to TRBJ2-7; TRBD2 matches 7 bases. The germline V gene encodes CDR1 SEHNR and CDR2 FQNEAQ (reference sequence). Trimming removed 1 base from V and 2 bases from J; junction bases left unmatched: 2. The CDR3 length is 14 residues. The CDR3 is CASSLVGGAYEQYF. The CDR3 DNA reads TGTGCCAGCAGCTTAGTTGGGGGGGCCTACGAGCAGTACTTC.

This clone showed up many times. The rearrangement links TRBV3-1 (or the pseudogene TRBV3-2) to TRBJ2-7; no firm D call. The CDR3 consists of 13 residues. The V gene's germline CDR1 is LGHDT and CDR2 YNNKEL (reference sequence). V gave up 1 base and J gave up 3 bases, with 7 bases separating them. As DNA, the CDR3 is TGTGCCAGCAGCCAAGGAGCTCTCTACGAGCAGTACTTC. It translates to CASSQGALYEQYF.

The J gene is TRBJ2-2, the V gene TRBV11-3; 8 bases are a match to TRBD1. CDR3 length: 17 amino acids. With V trimmed by 4 bases and J by 3 bases, 10 bases remained unmatched. The germline gives CDR1 SGHNT, CDR2 YENEEA. CDR3: CASSSPTGEKHTGELFF. CDR3 DNA: TGTGCCAGCAGCTCCCCGACAGGGGAAAAACACACCGGGGAGCTGTTTTTT.

The chain has TRBV7-9 and TRBJ1-1, with 7 bases lining up with TRBD1. J gave up 0 bases and V 6 bases, and 4 bases lay outside the gene matches. Germline loops: CDR1 SEHNR, CDR2 FQNEAQ (reference sequence). This CDR3 contains 14 residues. CDR3 in amino acids: CASRVGTVNTEAFF. Written as DNA, the CDR3 is TGTGCCAGCAGGGTGGGGACAGTGAACACTGAAGCTTTCTTT.

Comment on this clone: Germline and junction disagree at one end, which may indicate a read error. The chain combines TRBV27 with TRBJ2-3; a possible D gene is TRBD1 (6 bases). The germline V gene encodes CDR1 MNHEY and CDR2 SMNVEV (reference sequence). The CDR3 sequence is 12 residues long. In nucleotides, the CDR3 is TGTGCCAGCAGTATACCGGGACAAACCCCAACCTTT. Protein sequence: CASSIPGQTPTF.

The V gene is TRBV30, the J gene TRBJ2-3, with a tentative D call TRBD1 (6 bases). The CDR3 loop spans 15 amino acids. Germline V gives CDR1 GTSNPN, CDR2 SVGIG (reference sequence). Trimming left V 0 bases short and J 6 bases short, with 16 bases between. The CDR3 is CAWSVGGTIGDTQYF. For the CDR3, the DNA is TGTGCCTGGAGTGTAGGGGGAACCATTGGGGATACGCAGTATTTT.

This clone was recorded only once. The chain links TRBV28 to TRBJ2-1; 16 bases fit TRBD2. The CDR3 loop spans 17 amino acids. V shed 4 bases, J shed 10 bases, and the junction held 10 bases outside the gene matches. In germline, CDR1 is MDHEN, CDR2 SYDVKM. The chain's CDR3 is CASSSPGTSGRDGEQFF. In DNA form, the CDR3 reads TGTGCCAGCAGTTCCCCCGGGACTAGCGGGAGGGACGGCGAGCAGTTCTTC.

This clone was found once. The chain has TRBV5-6 and TRBJ2-6; D may be TRBD1 (6 bases). V dropped 2 bases and J dropped 5 bases, with 17 bases sitting between them. CDR1 is SGHDT and CDR2 is YYEEEE in the germline V gene. The CDR3 has 17 amino acids. Here the CDR3 DNA reads TGTGCCAGCAGCTTTAGGGGCAGGGGAAATTGGGCCAACGTCCTGACTTTC. Translated: CASSFRGRGNWANVLTF.

The chain uses TRBV27 and TRBJ2-7; 7 positions agree with TRBD2. Germline V gives CDR1 MNHEY, CDR2 SMNVEV (reference sequence). J gave up 4 bases and V 8 bases, and 11 bases lay outside the gene matches. There are 14 residues in the CDR3. The CDR3 protein is CASAAPGGRYEQYF. CDR3 DNA sequence: TGTGCCAGCGCTGCCCCGGGAGGAAGATACGAGCAGTACTTC.

The rearrangement uses TRBV11-3 and TRBJ2-2; the match to TRBD1 covers 8 bases. The V gene end was trimmed by 6 bases and the J gene end by 1 base; junction bases not matched to a gene: 4. The CDR3 loop spans 15 amino acids. The germline gives CDR1 SGHNT, CDR2 YENEEA. The CDR3, as DNA: TGTGCCAGCAGTCCTGACAGGGGGAACACCGGGGAGCTGTTTTTT. Translation: CASSPDRGNTGELFF.